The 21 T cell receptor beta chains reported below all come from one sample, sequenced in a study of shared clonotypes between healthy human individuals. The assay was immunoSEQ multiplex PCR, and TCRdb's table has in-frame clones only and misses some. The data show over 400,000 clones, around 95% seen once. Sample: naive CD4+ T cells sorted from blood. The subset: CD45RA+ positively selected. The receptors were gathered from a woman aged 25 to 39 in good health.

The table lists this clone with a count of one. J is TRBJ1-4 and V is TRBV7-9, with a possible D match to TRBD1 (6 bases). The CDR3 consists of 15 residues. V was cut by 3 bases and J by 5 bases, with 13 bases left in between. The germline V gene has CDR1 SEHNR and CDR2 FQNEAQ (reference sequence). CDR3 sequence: CASSFTTGSNEKLFF. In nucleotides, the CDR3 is TGTGCCAGCAGCTTTACCACAGGGAGCAATGAAAAACTGTTTTTT.

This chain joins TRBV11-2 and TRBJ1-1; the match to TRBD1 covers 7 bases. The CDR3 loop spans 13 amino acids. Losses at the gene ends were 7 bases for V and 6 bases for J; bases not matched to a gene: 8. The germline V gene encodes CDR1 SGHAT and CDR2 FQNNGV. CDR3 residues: CASTGRDSSEAFF. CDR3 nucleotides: TGTGCCAGCACCGGACGGGACAGCTCTGAAGCTTTCTTT.

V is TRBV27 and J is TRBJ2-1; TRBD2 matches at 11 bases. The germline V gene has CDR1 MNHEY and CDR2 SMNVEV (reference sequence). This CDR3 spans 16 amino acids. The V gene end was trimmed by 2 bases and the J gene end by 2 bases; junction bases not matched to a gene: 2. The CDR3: CASSLNSGRAYNEQFF. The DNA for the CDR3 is TGTGCCAGCAGTTTAAATAGCGGGAGGGCCTACAATGAGCAGTTCTTC.

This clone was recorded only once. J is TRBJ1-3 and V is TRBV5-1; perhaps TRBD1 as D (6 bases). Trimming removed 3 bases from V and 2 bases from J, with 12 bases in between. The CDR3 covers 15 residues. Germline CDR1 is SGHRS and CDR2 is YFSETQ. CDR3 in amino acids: CASSSVGAAGNTIYF. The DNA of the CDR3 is TGCGCCAGCAGCTCAGTGGGGGCAGCTGGAAACACCATATATTTT.

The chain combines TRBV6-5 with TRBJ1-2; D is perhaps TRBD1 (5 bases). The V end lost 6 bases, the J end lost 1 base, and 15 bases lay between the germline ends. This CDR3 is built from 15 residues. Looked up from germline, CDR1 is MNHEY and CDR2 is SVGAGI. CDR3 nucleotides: TGTGCCAGCAGCCGCACCCCGACAGATAACTATGGCTACACCTTC. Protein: CASSRTPTDNYGYTF.

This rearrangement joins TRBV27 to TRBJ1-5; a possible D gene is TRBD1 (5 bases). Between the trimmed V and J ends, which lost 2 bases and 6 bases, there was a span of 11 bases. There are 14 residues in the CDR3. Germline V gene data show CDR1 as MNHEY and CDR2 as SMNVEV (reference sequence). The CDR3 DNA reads TGTGCCAGCAGTTTAATAGGGGTAGGTCAGCCCCAGCATTTT. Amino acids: CASSLIGVGQPQHF.

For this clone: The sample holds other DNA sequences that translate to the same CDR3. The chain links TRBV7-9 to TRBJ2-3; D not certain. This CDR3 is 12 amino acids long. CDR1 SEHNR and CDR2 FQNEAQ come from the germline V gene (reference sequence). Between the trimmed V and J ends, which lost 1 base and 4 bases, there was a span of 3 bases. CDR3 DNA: TGTGCCAGCAGCTTAGTTGCAGATACGCAGTATTTT. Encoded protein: CASSLVADTQYF.

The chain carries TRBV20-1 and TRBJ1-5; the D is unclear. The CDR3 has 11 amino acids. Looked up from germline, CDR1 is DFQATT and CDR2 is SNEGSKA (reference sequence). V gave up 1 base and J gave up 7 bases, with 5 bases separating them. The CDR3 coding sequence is TGCAGTGCTAGAGCCGGGCAGCCCCAGCATTTT. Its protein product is CSARAGQPQHF.

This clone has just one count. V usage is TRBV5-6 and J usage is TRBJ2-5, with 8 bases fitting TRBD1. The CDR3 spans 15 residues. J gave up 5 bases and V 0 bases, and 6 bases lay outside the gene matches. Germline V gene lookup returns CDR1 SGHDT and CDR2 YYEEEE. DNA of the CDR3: TGTGCCAGCAGCTTGGGCCAGGGGGCAGGGGAGACCCAGTACTTC. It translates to CASSLGQGAGETQYF.

The CDR3 region has the DNA TGTGCCAGCAGTTACTCTGGGACAGGTACGAACGAGCAGTACTTC. Translation gives CASSYSGTGTNEQYF. The V and J genes are TRBV6-5 and TRBJ2-7; 8 bases match TRBD1. The V and J ends lost 0 bases and 5 bases, in that order; junction bases with no gene match: 6. CDR1 is MNHEY and CDR2 is SVGAGI in the germline V gene. This CDR3 is built from 15 residues.

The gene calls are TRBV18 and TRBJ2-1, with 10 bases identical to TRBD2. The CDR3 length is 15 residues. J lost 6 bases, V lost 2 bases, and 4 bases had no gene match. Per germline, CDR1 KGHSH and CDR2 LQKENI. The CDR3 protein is CASSPVSGRANEQFF. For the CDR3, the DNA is TGTGCCAGCTCACCAGTGAGCGGGAGGGCCAATGAGCAGTTCTTC. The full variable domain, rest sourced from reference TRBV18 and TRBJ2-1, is NAGVMQNPRHLVRRRGQEARLRCSPMKGHSHVYWYRQLPEEGLKFMVYLQKENIIDESGMPKERFSAEFPKEGPSILRIQQVVRGDSAAYFCASSPVSGRANEQFFGPGTRLTVL.

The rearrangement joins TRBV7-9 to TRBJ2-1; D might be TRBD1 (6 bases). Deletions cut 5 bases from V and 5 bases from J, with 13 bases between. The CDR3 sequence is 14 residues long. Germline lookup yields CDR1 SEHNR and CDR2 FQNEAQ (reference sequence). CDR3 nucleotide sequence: TGTGCCAGCAGCGCGAACAGGGAAAACAATGAGCAGTTCTTC. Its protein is CASSANRENNEQFF.

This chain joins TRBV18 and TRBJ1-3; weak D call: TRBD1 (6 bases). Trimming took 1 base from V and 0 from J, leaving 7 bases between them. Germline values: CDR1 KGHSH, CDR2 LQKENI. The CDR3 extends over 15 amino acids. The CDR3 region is CASSPRQASGNTIYF. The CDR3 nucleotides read TGTGCCAGCTCACCACGACAGGCCTCTGGAAACACCATATATTTT.

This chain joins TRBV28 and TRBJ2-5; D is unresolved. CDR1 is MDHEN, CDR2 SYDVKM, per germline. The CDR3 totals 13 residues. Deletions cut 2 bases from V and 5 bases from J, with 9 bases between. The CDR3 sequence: CASSLMGWETQYF. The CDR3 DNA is TGTGCCAGCAGTTTAATGGGGTGGGAGACCCAGTACTTC.

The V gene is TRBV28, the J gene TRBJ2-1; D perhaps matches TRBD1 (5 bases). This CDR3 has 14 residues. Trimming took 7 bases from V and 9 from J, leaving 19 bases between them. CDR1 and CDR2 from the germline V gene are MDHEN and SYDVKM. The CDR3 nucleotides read TGTGCCAGCAACAATGCAGGGAACGGCGGTGAGCAGTTCTTC. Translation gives CASNNAGNGGEQFF.

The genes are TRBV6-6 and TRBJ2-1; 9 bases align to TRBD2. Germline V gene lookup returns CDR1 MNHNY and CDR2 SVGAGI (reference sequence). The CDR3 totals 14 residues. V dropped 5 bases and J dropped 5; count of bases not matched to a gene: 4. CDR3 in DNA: TGTGCCAGCAGTAGCGGGAGGATTAACAATGAGCAGTTCTTC. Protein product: CASSSGRINNEQFF.

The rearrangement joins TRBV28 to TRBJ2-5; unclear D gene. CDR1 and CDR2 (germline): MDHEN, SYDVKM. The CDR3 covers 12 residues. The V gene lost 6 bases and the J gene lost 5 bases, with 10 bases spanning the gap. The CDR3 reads CASSYGKETQYF. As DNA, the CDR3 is TGTGCCAGCAGCTACGGCAAGGAGACCCAGTACTTC.

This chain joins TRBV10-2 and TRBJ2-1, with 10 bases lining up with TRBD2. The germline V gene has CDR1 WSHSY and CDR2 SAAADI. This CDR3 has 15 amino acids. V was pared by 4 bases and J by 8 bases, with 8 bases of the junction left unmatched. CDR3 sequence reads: CASSVRIAGGHEQFF. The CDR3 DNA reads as TGCGCCAGCAGTGTGAGGATAGCGGGAGGACATGAGCAGTTCTTC.

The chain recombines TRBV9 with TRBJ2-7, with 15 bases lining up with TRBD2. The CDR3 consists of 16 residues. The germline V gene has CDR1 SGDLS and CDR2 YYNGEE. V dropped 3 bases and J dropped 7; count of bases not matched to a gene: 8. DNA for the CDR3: TGTGCCAGCAGCGCCTACACCGGACTAGCGGGAGGGGAGCAGTACTTC. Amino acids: CASSAYTGLAGGEQYF.

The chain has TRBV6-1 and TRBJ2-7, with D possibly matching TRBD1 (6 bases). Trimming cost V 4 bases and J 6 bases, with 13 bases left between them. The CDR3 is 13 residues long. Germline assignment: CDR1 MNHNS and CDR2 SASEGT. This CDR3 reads CASSVAGAAEQYF. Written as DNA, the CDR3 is TGTGCCAGCAGTGTGGCAGGGGCGGCCGAGCAGTACTTC.

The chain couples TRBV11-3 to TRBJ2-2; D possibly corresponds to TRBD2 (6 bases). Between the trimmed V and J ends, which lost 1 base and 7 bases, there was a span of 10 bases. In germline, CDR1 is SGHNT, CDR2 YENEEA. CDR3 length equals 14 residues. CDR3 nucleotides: TGTGCCAGCAGCTTAGTTGGGGGGATCGGGGAGCTGTTTTTT. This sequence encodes CASSLVGGIGELFF.